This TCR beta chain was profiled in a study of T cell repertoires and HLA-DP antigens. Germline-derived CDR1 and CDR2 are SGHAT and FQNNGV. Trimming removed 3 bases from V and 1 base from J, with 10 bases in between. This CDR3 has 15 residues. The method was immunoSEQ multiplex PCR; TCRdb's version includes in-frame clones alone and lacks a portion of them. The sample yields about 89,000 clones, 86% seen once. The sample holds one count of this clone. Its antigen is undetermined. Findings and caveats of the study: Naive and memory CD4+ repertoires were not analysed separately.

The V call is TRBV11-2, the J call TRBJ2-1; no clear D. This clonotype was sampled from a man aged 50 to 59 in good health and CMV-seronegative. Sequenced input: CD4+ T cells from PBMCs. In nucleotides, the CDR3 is TGTGCCAGCAGCTTTAGCCGCGGATCCTACAATGAGCAGTTCTTC. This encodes CASSFSRGSYNEQFF.